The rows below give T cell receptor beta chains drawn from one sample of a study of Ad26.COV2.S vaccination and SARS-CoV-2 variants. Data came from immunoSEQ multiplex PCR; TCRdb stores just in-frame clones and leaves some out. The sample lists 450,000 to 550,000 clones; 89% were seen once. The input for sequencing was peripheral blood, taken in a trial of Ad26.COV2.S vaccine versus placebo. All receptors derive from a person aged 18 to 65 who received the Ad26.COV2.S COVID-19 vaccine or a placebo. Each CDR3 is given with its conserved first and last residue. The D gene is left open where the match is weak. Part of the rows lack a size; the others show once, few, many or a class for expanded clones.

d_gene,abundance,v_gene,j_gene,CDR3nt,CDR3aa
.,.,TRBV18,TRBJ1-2,TGTGCCAGCTCACCACCTCCGTTGGGGAGTGGCTACACCTTC,CASSPPPLGSGYTF
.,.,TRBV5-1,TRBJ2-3,TGCGCCAGCAGCTCCATGAGAGGAGATACGCAGTATTTT,CASSSMRGDTQYF
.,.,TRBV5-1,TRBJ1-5,TGCGCCAGCAGCTTGGACGGTGACCAGCCCCAGCATTTT,CASSLDGDQPQHF
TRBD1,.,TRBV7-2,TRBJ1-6,TGTGCCAGCAGCTTTGGTAATTCAGGGGGCGGAAGATCACCCCTCCACTTT,CASSFGNSGGGRSPLHF
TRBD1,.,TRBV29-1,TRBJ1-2,TGCAGCGTCAAAGAGACAGGGGTGCACTATGGCTACACCTTC,CSVKETGVHYGYTF
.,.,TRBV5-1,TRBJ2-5,TGCGCCAGCAGCTTGGCCGGCCCCAGACCCGAGACCCAGTACTTC,CASSLAGPRPETQYF
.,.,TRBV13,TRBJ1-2,TGTGCCAGCAGCTTTAGTCGTCGGGGGGCGCGGATGTATGGCTACACCTTC,CASSFSRRGARMYGYTF
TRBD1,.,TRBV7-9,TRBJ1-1,TGTGCCAGCAGGGAGACAGGGGAGGGGACTGAAGCTTTCTTT,CASRETGEGTEAFF
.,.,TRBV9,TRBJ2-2,TGTGCCAGCAGCGGCGCGAGACACACCGGGGAGCTGTTTTTT,CASSGARHTGELFF
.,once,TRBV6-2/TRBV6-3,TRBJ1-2,TGTGCCAGCAGCACAGGGTGGGCCTATGGCTACACCTTC,CASSTGWAYGYTF
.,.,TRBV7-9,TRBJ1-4,TGTGCCAGCAGCTGGAAGGGAGGCTCTAATGAAAAACTGTTTTTT,CASSWKGGSNEKLFF
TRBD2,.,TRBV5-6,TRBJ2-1,TGTGCCAGCAGCTTTGGACTAGCGGTCTACAATGAGCAGTTCTTC,CASSFGLAVYNEQFF
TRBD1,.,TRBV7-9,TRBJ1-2,TGTGCCAGCAGCTCACTTCGACAGGGGGGTAACTATGGCTACACCTTC,CASSSLRQGGNYGYTF
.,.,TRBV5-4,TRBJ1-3,TGTGCCAGCAGCTTGGCAGGAGTTGAAAACACCATATATTTT,CASSLAGVENTIYF
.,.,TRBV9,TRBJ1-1,TGTGCCAGCAGCGTAGCAGGGACGGGCGAAGCTTTCTTT,CASSVAGTGEAFF
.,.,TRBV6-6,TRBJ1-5,TGTGCCAGCACCCAGGGAGGGATAGGTCAGCCCCAGCATTTT,CASTQGGIGQPQHF
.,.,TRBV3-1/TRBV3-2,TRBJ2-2,TGTGCCAGCAGCCAAGATAACTCGACAGGGGAGCTGTTTTTT,CASSQDNSTGELFF
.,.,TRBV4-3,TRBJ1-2,TGCGCCAGCAGCCAAGACGGGGCGGGATTTCGCGGCTACACCTTC,CASSQDGAGFRGYTF
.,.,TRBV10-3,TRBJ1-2,TGTGCCATCAGTGGACGGGCCGAACCGAGCTATGGCTACACCTTC,CAISGRAEPSYGYTF
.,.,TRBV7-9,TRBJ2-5,TGTGCCAGCAGCTCGAACCGGGAGCGAGAGACCCAGTACTTC,CASSSNRERETQYF
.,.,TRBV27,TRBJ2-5,TGTGCCAGCAGCGACAGCAACTACTACGAGACCCAGTACTTC,CASSDSNYYETQYF
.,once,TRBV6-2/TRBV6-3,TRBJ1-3,TGTGCCAGCAGTTGGCCGAAAGGATTCGGGGGAAACACCATATATTTT,CASSWPKGFGGNTIYF
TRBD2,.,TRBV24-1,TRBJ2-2,TGTGCCATCCAACTAGCGGGCCCGCGGGGGGAGCTGTTTTTT,CAIQLAGPRGELFF
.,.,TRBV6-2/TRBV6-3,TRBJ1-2,TGTGCCAGCAGTACCAGGGGTAACTATGGCTACACCTTC,CASSTRGNYGYTF
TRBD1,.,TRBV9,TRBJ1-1,TGTGCCAGCAGCGTAGTCCCGGCCGGACAGGGAGGGGACACTGAAGCTTTCTTT,CASSVVPAGQGGDTEAFF